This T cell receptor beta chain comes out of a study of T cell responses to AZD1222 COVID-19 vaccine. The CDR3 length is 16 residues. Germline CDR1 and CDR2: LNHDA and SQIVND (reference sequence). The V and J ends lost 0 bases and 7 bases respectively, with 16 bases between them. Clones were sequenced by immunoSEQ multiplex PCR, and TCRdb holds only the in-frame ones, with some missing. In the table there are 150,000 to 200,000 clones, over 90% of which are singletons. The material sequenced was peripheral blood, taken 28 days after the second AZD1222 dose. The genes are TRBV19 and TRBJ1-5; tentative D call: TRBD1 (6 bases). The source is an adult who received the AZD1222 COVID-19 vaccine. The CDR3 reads CASSIDTGPPRQPQHF. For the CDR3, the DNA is TGTGCCAGTAGTATAGATACAGGGCCACCACGGCAGCCCCAGCATTTT.